Each of the 8 T cell receptor beta chains below was sequenced from the same sample in a study of blood T cell repertoires in COVID-19. Libraries were prepared by immunoSEQ multiplex PCR; TCRdb keeps only in-frame clonotypes and omits some of them. The table shows roughly 260,000 clones, with about nine tenths occurring only once. Sample: peripheral blood. The receptors here all came from a person aged 18-35 years with COVID-19, enrolled during active disease.

J is TRBJ2-7 and V is TRBV11-3; 7 bases match TRBD2. V dropped 2 bases and J dropped 4; count of bases not matched to a gene: 2. This CDR3 has 13 residues. Germline CDR1 is SGHNT and CDR2 is YENEEA. CDR3 in DNA: TGTGCCAGCAGCTTACCGGGAGGATACGAGCAGTACTTC. This sequence encodes CASSLPGGYEQYF.

This rearrangement joins TRBV9 to TRBJ1-3; D is ambiguous. Per the germline V gene, CDR1 is SGDLS and CDR2 is YYNGEE. CDR3 length equals 14 residues. Trimming pared 1 base from V and 0 bases from J, leaving 5 bases between. The CDR3 protein is CASSVWASGNTIYF. CDR3 nucleotide sequence: TGTGCCAGCAGCGTATGGGCCTCTGGAAACACCATATATTTT. The whole variable domain, filled in from reference TRBV9 and TRBJ1-3, reads DSGVTQTPKHLITATGQRVTLRCSPRSGDLSVYWYQQSLDQGLQFLIQYYNGEERAKGNILERFSAQQFPDLHSELNLSSLELGDSALYFCASSVWASGNTIYFGEGSWLTVV.

This chain uses TRBV28 with TRBJ1-5; the D is unclear. Trimming took 3 bases from V and 0 from J, leaving 6 bases between them. CDR1 is MDHEN and CDR2 is SYDVKM in the germline V gene. The CDR3 loop spans 14 amino acids. For the CDR3, the DNA is TGTGCCAGCAGTTTCGATAGTAGCAATCAGCCCCAGCATTTT. Protein sequence: CASSFDSSNQPQHF.

This chain links TRBV29-1 with TRBJ2-3; 14 positions match TRBD2. The CDR3 runs to 20 residues. The germline CDR1 and CDR2 sequences are SQVTM and ANQGSEA. V lost 4 bases to trimming and J lost 1 base; unmatched junction nucleotides: 16. CDR3 nucleotides: TGCAGCGTTGTGAAGGGCTGGGGACTAGCGGGAGAGTGGGGCACAGATACGCAGTATTTT. Amino acid sequence: CSVVKGWGLAGEWGTDTQYF.

This clone was counted a single time. The chain joins TRBV7-9 to TRBJ1-5; D call uncertain. Per germline, CDR1 SEHNR and CDR2 FQNEAQ (reference sequence). The V end lost 1 base, the J end lost 3 bases, and 7 bases lay between the germline ends. The CDR3 extends over 14 amino acids. The CDR3 spells CASSLGLDNQPQHF. As DNA, the CDR3 is TGTGCCAGCAGCTTAGGACTCGACAATCAGCCCCAGCATTTT.

This rearrangement joins TRBV4-2 to TRBJ2-7, with D tentatively TRBD2 (6 bases). V was clipped by 1 base and J by 0 bases, with 16 bases between them. Germline-derived CDR1 and CDR2 are LGHNA and YNFKEQ. The CDR3 loop spans 17 amino acids. The CDR3 DNA follows: TGTGCCAGCAGCCAAGCTTTATCGCGGGGAAGCTCCTACGAGCAGTACTTC. This translates into CASSQALSRGSSYEQYF.

This chain links TRBV5-5 with TRBJ2-2; weak D call: TRBD1 (5 bases). Per germline, CDR1 SGHKS and CDR2 YYEKEE (reference sequence). V was shortened by 1 base and J by 6 bases, with 7 bases between the two germline ends. The CDR3 spans 13 residues. For the CDR3, the DNA is TGTGCCAGCAGCTTGTCAGGGCCCGGGGAGCTGTTTTTT. As protein: CASSLSGPGELFF.

The V gene is TRBV10-3, the J gene TRBJ2-2; TRBD2 matches 12 bases. Germline V gives CDR1 ENHRY, CDR2 SYGVKD. The V segment lost 5 bases and the J segment 3 bases; nucleotides outside the gene matches: 4. This CDR3 is built from 16 residues. CDR3 DNA sequence: TGTGCCATCAGTCGGACTAGCGGGGATTACACCGGGGAGCTGTTTTTT. Its protein is CAISRTSGDYTGELFF.